This TCR beta chain is drawn from a study of T cell repertoires in cytomegalovirus infection. This clonotype was seen at least ten times. Antigen unknown. TCRdb recomputed calls from the reads with MiXCR, one row per CDR3 protein. The sample shows around 800,000 distinct CDR3 sequences, about 30% of them seen only once. The CDR3 spans 15 residues. Germline CDR1 reads MDHEN; CDR2 reads SYDVKM. V shed 4 bases, J shed 4 bases, and the junction held 6 bases outside the gene matches. This chain uses TRBV28 with TRBJ2-3; the match to TRBD2 covers 9 bases. The sequencing used cultured CD8+ T cells from PBMCs, collected from culture after CMV antigen stimulation. The clonotype was recovered from a human donor in good health (CMV status not recorded). Some clones in this sample may be carry-over from other donors' samples. CDR3 DNA sequence: TGTGCCAGCAGTTCCTCTAGCGGGGTGGCAGATACGCAGTATTTT. Translating it yields CASSSSSGVADTQYF.